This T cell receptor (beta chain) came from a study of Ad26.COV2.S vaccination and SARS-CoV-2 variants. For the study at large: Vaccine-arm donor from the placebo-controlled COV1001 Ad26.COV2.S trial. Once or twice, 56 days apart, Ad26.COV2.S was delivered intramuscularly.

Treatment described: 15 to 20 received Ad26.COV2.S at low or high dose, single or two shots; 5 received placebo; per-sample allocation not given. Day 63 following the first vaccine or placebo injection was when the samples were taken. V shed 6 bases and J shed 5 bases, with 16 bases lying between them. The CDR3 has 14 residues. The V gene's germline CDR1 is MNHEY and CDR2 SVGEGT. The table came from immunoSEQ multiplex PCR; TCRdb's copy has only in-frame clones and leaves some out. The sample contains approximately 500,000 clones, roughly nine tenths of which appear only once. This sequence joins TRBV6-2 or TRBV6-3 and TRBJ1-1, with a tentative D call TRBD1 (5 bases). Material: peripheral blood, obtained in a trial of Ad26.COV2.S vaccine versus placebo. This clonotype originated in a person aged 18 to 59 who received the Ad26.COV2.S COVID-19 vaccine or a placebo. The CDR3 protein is CASSRGGRGTEAFF. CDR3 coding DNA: TGTGCCAGCAGCCGGGGAGGGCGGGGGACTGAAGCTTTCTTT.